The present T cell receptor (beta chain) was sequenced within a study of blood T cell repertoires in COVID-19. Turning to the study itself: Samples taken during acute and convalescent COVID-19 were collected in the United States, Italy and Spain.

The CDR3 is made up of 14 amino acids. V lost 4 bases to trimming and J lost 5 bases, with 12 bases between them. Germline CDR1 reads KGHSH; CDR2 reads LQKENI. In the authors' workflow: For nucleated cells, counts were estimated from reference gene primer amplification. The data were produced by immunoSEQ multiplex PCR, yet TCRdb's version contains in-frame clones alone and is incomplete. V, J and clone size reflect that table, while D and trimming were determined from the DNA. In the table there are more than 300,000 clones, over 75% of which are singletons. This TCR derives from a man aged 30 to 45 who had recovered from COVID-19. The sequenced sample consisted of PBMCs or T cells enriched from blood (not recorded which). V and J are TRBV18 and TRBJ2-1, with D unclear. The CDR3 sequence: CASSLSTADNEQFF. The CDR3 nucleotides are TGTGCCAGCTCACTCTCGACGGCGGACAATGAGCAGTTCTTC. Complete variable domain (other parts from reference TRBV18 and TRBJ2-1): NAGVMQNPRHLVRRRGQEARLRCSPMKGHSHVYWYRQLPEEGLKFMVYLQKENIIDESGMPKERFSAEFPKEGPSILRIQQVVRGDSAAYFCASSLSTADNEQFFGPGTRLTVL.